The 24 T cell receptor beta chains below were found in one sample sequenced in a study of chemoradiotherapy in HPV16-positive cancers. TCRdb keeps only in-frame clones here, not all; method: immunoSEQ multiplex PCR. The table has about 23,000 clones, roughly 90% seen once. The specimen was blood, collected from a patient who underwent chemoradiotherapy. These receptor sequences come from a human donor with HPV-associated anogenital cancer.

This clone was seen only once. The V gene is TRBV7-8, the J gene TRBJ2-7; 10 bases align to TRBD2. This CDR3 comprises 19 residues. CDR1 and CDR2 (germline): SGHVS, FQNEAQ. The junction had 19 bases not matched to a gene; V was cut back by 5 bases and J by 3 bases. CDR3 nucleotide sequence: TGTGCCAGCAGCCAAGCCAGTGTGGGACTAGCGTCCCTCGACTACGAGCAGTACTTC. This gives the protein CASSQASVGLASLDYEQYF.

This chain joins TRBV19 and TRBJ2-6; 8 nucleotides agree with TRBD1. CDR3 length equals 14 residues. Per germline, CDR1 LNHDA and CDR2 SQIVND (reference sequence). V gave up 9 bases and J gave up 4 bases; unmatched junction bases: 5. The CDR3 is CASRDRSGANVLTF. For the CDR3, the DNA is TGTGCCAGCCGGGACAGGTCCGGGGCCAACGTCCTGACTTTC.

The chain is built from TRBV9 and TRBJ1-3; weak D call: TRBD1 (6 bases). V gave up 0 bases and J gave up 0 bases, with 10 bases separating them. The CDR3 loop spans 16 amino acids. Germline loops: CDR1 SGDLS, CDR2 YYNGEE. The CDR3, as DNA: TGTGCCAGCAGCGTAGGAGGACAGTCCTCTGGAAACACCATATATTTT. It specifies CASSVGGQSSGNTIYF.

Turning to this clone: Other DNA sequences in this sample translate to the same CDR3. The chain uses TRBV6-5 and TRBJ2-1; 9 bases agree with TRBD1. The CDR3 spans 13 residues. The V gene end was trimmed by 2 bases and the J gene end by 12 bases; junction bases not matched to a gene: 5. Germline CDR1 and CDR2: MNHEY and SVGAGI. The chain's CDR3 is CASSYNRGLGQFF. The CDR3 DNA is TGTGCCAGCAGTTACAACAGGGGGCTGGGGCAGTTCTTC.

On this clone itself: Germline is not matched at one junction end, which may reflect a read error. This sequence joins TRBV14 and TRBJ2-3, with D possibly TRBD1 on 6 matching bases. The CDR3 is 14 residues long. Germline loops: CDR1 SGHDN, CDR2 FVKESK. The CDR3 here is CASSQAYRADTRYF. CDR3 nucleotides: TGTGCCAGCAGCCAGGCTTACAGGGCAGATACGCGGTATTTT.

V usage is TRBV5-4 and J usage is TRBJ2-1, with 13 bases fitting TRBD2. Germline V lookup: CDR1 SGHNT, CDR2 YYREEE (reference sequence). This CDR3 region has 18 residues. The V and J ends lost 4 bases and 8 bases, in that order; junction bases with no gene match: 15. Here the CDR3 DNA reads TGTGCCAGCAGCCCAGGGACTAGCGGGGAAGGTATGGGATATGAGCAGTTCTTC. It yields the protein CASSPGTSGEGMGYEQFF.

This clone is medium-sized in the sample. The rearrangement links TRBV19 to TRBJ2-7; D is undetermined. CDR3 length: 14 residues. The germline gives CDR1 LNHDA, CDR2 SQIVND (reference sequence). The V gene lost 5 bases and the J gene lost 2 bases, with 13 bases spanning the gap. The CDR3 here is CASSGNRLTYEQYF. CDR3 nucleotide sequence: TGTGCCAGTAGTGGAAACAGACTTACCTACGAGCAGTACTTC.

CDR3 amino acids: CASGLGFGVGDEQYF. The CDR3 DNA reads as TGTGCTAGTGGTTTGGGATTCGGGGTAGGGGACGAGCAGTACTTC. The chain carries TRBV12-5 and TRBJ2-7; D is tentatively TRBD1 or TRBD2 (5 bases each). The CDR3 length is 15 residues. Germline V lookup: CDR1 LGHNT, CDR2 FRNRAP. Deletions cut 1 base from V and 5 bases from J, with 15 bases between.

The V gene is TRBV10-3, the J gene TRBJ2-7; no firm D call. Germline loops: CDR1 ENHRY, CDR2 SYGVKD. This CDR3 comprises 12 residues. V lost 7 bases and J lost 5, with 12 bases in between. DNA for the CDR3: TGTGCCATCAAGGGCAGCGAAGACGAGCAGTACTTC. Translating it yields CAIKGSEDEQYF.

The J gene is TRBJ2-3, the V gene TRBV19; no firm D call. CDR1 LNHDA and CDR2 SQIVND come from the germline V gene (reference sequence). V was clipped by 5 bases and J by 4 bases, with 16 bases between them. This CDR3 contains 15 residues. The CDR3 here is CASSHPLGFADTQYF. The CDR3 DNA sequence: TGTGCCAGTAGTCACCCCCTGGGGTTTGCAGATACGCAGTATTTT.

The rearrangement joins TRBV5-1 to TRBJ2-7; TRBD2 agrees at 11 bases. Germline V gene sequence: CDR1 SGHRS, CDR2 YFSETQ. The CDR3 runs 14 residues. The trim removed 1 base at V and 3 bases at J, leaving 0 bases unmatched. The CDR3 is CASSLTSGSYEQYF. DNA for the CDR3: TGCGCCAGCAGCTTGACTAGCGGGAGCTACGAGCAGTACTTC.

This chain uses TRBV7-2 with TRBJ2-7; perhaps TRBD2 as D (5 bases). V lost 1 base, J lost 4 bases, and 14 bases lay in between. CDR1 is SGHTA, CDR2 FQGNSA, per germline. This CDR3 is built from 15 residues. The CDR3 is CASSLGSGNRYEQYF. CDR3 bases: TGTGCCAGCAGCTTAGGGTCCGGGAATAGGTACGAGCAGTACTTC.

The chain links TRBV10-1 to TRBJ2-4; TRBD2 matches at 8 bases. Judging by the DNA end, TRBJ2-5 fits better; the J call may be wrong. Germline V lookup: CDR1 WNHNN, CDR2 SYGVQD (reference sequence). The CDR3 is 12 residues long. The CDR3 is CASSGSGGTQYF. CDR3 in DNA: TGCGCCAGCAGTGGGAGCGGGGGGACCCAGTACTTC.

The genes are TRBV6-6 and TRBJ2-3, with 7 nucleotides matching TRBD2. The ends lost 5 bases at V and 2 bases at J; junction bases unmatched: 7. The CDR3 sequence is 15 residues long. CDR1 and CDR2 from the germline V gene are MNHNY and SVGAGI (reference sequence). Here the CDR3 DNA reads TGTGCCAGCAGTAACAGCGGGGTATACACAGATACGCAGTATTTT. Residues: CASSNSGVYTDTQYF.

This chain joins TRBV6-6 and TRBJ1-6; D remains unclear. V was cut by 2 bases and J by 9 bases, with 5 bases left in between. The germline gives CDR1 MNHNY, CDR2 SVGAGI (reference sequence). This CDR3 comprises 12 residues. In DNA form, the CDR3 reads TGTGCCAGCAGTTACCGGGGTTCACCCCTCCACTTT. This gives the protein CASSYRGSPLHF.

The rearrangement uses TRBV19 and TRBJ2-1; TRBD1 matches at 9 bases. With V trimmed by 5 bases and J by 4 bases, 9 bases remained unmatched. CDR3 length: 16 residues. CDR1 and CDR2 (germline): LNHDA, SQIVND (reference sequence). CDR3 residues: CASSVSGTGWYNEQFF. The CDR3, as DNA: TGTGCCAGTAGTGTCTCCGGGACAGGGTGGTACAATGAGCAGTTCTTC.

V gene TRBV19 combines with J gene TRBJ2-5; no reliable D call. V dropped 8 bases and J dropped 1 base, with 20 bases sitting between them. This CDR3 has 16 amino acids. Germline CDR1 reads LNHDA; CDR2 reads SQIVND (reference sequence). CDR3 coding DNA: TGTGCCAGTCCCCCCCCCGGGCAGCCCGTCCAAGAGACCCAGTACTTC. Translating it yields CASPPPGQPVQETQYF.

The count of this clone is one. The chain carries TRBV7-9 and TRBJ2-5, with D possibly called TRBD1 or TRBD2 (6 bases each). The V and J ends lost 8 bases and 2 bases respectively, with 18 bases between them. CDR1 is SEHNR, CDR2 FQNEAQ, per germline (reference sequence). The CDR3 consists of 15 residues. The CDR3 DNA reads TGTGCCAGCGCCCATGGGGGGCGCGGGCAAGAGACCCAGTACTTC. It specifies CASAHGGRGQETQYF. The full variable domain, with the rest looked up from reference TRBV7-9 and TRBJ2-5, is DTGVSQNPRHKITKRGQNVTFRCDPISEHNRLYWYRQTLGQGPEFLTYFQNEAQLEKSRLLSDRFSAERPKGSFSTLEIQRTEQGDSAMYLCASAHGGRGQETQYFGPGTRLLVL.

This chain joins TRBV6-5 and TRBJ1-2; TRBD1 matches at 7 bases. Germline lookup yields CDR1 MNHEY and CDR2 SVGAGI. The V and J ends lost 2 bases and 8 bases, in that order; junction bases with no gene match: 5. The length of the CDR3 is 13 residues. In nucleotides, the CDR3 is TGTGCCAGCAGTTACGCGACAGGGCTGGGCTACACCTTC. As protein: CASSYATGLGYTF.

This clone occurred a few times. As DNA, the CDR3 is TGTGCCAGCAGAACCGACAGGGTCGAAAAACTGTTTTTT. As protein: CASRTDRVEKLFF. The rearrangement uses TRBV6-1 and TRBJ1-4, with 7 bases fitting TRBD1. This CDR3 is built from 13 residues. Germline V CDR1 and CDR2: MNHNS, SASEGT. V dropped 6 bases and J dropped 8; count of bases not matched to a gene: 6.

The genes are TRBV4-2 and TRBJ1-4; D gene uncertain. V lost 2 bases and J lost 4, with 11 bases in between. CDR3 size: 15 residues. The germline gives CDR1 LGHNA, CDR2 YNFKEQ. The CDR3 region is CASSQPSQDNEKLFF. The CDR3 DNA sequence: TGTGCCAGCAGCCAACCCTCGCAGGATAATGAAAAACTGTTTTTT.

The chain employs TRBV7-1 and TRBJ2-3; maybe TRBD1 (5 bases). TRBV7-1 is reported as an ORF; its role is uncertain. Trimming removed 4 bases from V and 3 bases from J, with 11 bases in between. The CDR3 spans 14 residues. The CDR3 loop reads CASSFRTSTDTQYF. In DNA form, the CDR3 reads TGTGCCAGCAGCTTCAGGACAAGTACAGATACGCAGTATTTT.

This sequence joins TRBV5-1 and TRBJ2-1; 11 positions match TRBD2. J gave up 0 bases and V 4 bases, and 6 bases lay outside the gene matches. The germline V gene encodes CDR1 SGHRS and CDR2 YFSETQ. The CDR3 totals 17 residues. CDR3 residues: CASSISTSGTSYNEQFF. CDR3 DNA sequence: TGCGCCAGCAGCATTTCGACTAGCGGGACCTCCTACAATGAGCAGTTCTTC.

The chain links TRBV4-3 to TRBJ1-6, with D hard to call. V lost 0 bases to trimming and J lost 7 bases, with 13 bases between them. In germline, CDR1 is LGHNA, CDR2 YSLEER. The CDR3 sequence is 16 residues long. The CDR3 protein is CASSQDSGKGNSPLHF. The DNA of the CDR3 is TGCGCCAGCAGCCAAGATTCGGGCAAGGGCAATTCACCCCTCCACTTT.